Here is one TCR beta chain with its context. Trimming took 3 bases from V and 4 from J, leaving 15 bases between them. The germline gives CDR1 MDHEN, CDR2 SYDVKM. CDR3 size: 15 residues. This entry comes from a study of blood T cell repertoires in COVID-19. The overall study: Italy, Spain and the United States were the sources of the convalescent and acute COVID-19 samples. T cells, B-cell-depleted T cells, or PBMCs provided the cDNA or gDNA that served as material.

Per the original data handling: How many nucleated cells were present was estimated from reference gene primer amplification. The repertoire was sequenced with immunoSEQ multiplex PCR; TCRdb's copy has only in-frame clones and lacks some. The D gene and trimming were derived from the DNA, and the V and J assignments and clone size from that table. The sample consists of over 95,000 clones, about four fifths of them appearing once. The chain couples TRBV28 to TRBJ1-1, with D unclear. The origin of this receptor is a human donor in a cohort sampled during active COVID-19. Material: peripheral blood. CDR3 coding DNA: TGTGCCAGCAGTTTCCAGGTCGGGGTTGGCACTGAAGCTTTCTTT. Protein product: CASSFQVGVGTEAFF. The variable domain in full, completed from reference TRBV28 and TRBJ1-1, reads DVKVTQSSRYLVKRTGEKVFLECVQDMDHENMFWYRQDPGLGLRLIYFSYDVKMKEKGDIPEGYSVSREKKERFSLILESASTNQTSMYLCASSFQVGVGTEAFFGQGTRLTVV.